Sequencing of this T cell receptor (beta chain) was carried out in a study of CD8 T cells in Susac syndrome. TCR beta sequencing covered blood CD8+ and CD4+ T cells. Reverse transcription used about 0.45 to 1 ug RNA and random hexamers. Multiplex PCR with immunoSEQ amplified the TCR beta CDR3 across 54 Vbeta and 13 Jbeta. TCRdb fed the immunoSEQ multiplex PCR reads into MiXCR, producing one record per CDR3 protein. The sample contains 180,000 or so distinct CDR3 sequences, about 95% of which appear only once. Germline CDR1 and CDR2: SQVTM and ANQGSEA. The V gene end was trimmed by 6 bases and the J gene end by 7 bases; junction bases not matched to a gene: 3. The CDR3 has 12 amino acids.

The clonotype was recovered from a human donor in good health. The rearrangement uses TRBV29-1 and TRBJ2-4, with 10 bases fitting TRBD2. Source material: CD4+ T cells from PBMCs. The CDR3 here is CSVRTSGNIQYF. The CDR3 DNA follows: TGCAGCGTCCGGACTAGCGGTAACATTCAGTACTTC. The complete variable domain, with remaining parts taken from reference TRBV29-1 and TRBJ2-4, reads SAVISQKPSRDICQRGTSLTIQCQVDSQVTMMFWYRQQPGQSLTLIATANQGSEATYESGFVIDKFPISRPNLTFSTLTVSNMSPEDSSIYLCSVRTSGNIQYFGAGTRLSVL.